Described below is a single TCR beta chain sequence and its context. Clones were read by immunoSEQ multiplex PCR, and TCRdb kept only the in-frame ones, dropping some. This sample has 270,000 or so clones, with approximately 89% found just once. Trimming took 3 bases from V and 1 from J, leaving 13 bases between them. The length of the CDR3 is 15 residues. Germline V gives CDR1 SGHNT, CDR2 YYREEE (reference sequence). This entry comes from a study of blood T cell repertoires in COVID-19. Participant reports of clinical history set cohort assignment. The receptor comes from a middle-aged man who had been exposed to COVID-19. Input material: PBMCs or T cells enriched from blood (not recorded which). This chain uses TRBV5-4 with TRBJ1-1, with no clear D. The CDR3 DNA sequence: TGTGCCAGCAGCTCGAAACGGAGTTCGAACACTGAAGCTTTCTTT. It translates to CASSSKRSSNTEAFF.